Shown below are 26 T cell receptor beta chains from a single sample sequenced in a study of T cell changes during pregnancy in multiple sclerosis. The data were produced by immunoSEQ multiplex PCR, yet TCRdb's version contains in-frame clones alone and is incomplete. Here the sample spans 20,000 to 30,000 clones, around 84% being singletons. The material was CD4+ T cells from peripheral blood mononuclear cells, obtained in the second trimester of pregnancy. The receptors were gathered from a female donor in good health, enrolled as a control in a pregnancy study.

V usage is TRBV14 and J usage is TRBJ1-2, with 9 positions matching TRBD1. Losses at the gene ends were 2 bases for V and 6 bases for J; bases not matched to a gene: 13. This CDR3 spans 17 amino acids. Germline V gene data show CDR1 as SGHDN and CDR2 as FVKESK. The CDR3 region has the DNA TGTGCCAGCAGCCAAAGATTAGGAGGGACAGGGATTGATGGCTACACCTTC. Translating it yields CASSQRLGGTGIDGYTF.

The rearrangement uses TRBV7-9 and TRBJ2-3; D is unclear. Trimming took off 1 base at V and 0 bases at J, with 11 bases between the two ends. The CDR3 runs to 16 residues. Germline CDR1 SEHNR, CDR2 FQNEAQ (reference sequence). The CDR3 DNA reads TGTGCCAGCAGCTTAGAGAAGCGACTTAGCACAGATACGCAGTATTTT. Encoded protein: CASSLEKRLSTDTQYF.

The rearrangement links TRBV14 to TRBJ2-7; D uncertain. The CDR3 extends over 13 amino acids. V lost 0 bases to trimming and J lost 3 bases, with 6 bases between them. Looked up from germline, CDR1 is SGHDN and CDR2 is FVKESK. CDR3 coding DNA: TGTGCCAGCAGCCAAGAACTCTTCTACGAGCAGTACTTC. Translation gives CASSQELFYEQYF.

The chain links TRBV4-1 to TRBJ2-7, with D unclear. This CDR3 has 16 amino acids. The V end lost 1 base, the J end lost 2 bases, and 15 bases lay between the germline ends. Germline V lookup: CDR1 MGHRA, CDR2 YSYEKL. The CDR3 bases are TGCGCCAGCAGCCAAGTGCGTACGGGTGGTCCCTACGAGCAGTACTTC. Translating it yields CASSQVRTGGPYEQYF.

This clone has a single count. CDR3 protein: CATSRESQGSYGYTF. The CDR3 nucleotides read TGTGCCACCAGCAGGGAAAGTCAGGGGAGCTATGGCTACACCTTC. V gene TRBV15 combines with J gene TRBJ1-2, with a tentative D call TRBD1 (6 bases). CDR1 LNHNV and CDR2 YYDKDF come from the germline V gene (reference sequence). The V and J ends lost 3 bases and 4 bases respectively, with 15 bases between them. The CDR3 spans 15 residues.

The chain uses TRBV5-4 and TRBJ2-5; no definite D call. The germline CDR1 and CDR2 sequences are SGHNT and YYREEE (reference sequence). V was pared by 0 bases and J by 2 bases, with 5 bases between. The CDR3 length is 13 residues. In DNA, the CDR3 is TGTGCCAGCAGCTTGGGGCTTCAAGAGACCCAGTACTTC. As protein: CASSLGLQETQYF.

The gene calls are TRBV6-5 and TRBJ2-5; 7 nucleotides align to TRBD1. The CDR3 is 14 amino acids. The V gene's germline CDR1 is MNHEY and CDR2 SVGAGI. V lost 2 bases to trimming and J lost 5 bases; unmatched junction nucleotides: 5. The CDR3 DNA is TGTGCCAGCAGTTACAGGGGGCAAGGGGAGACCCAGTACTTC. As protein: CASSYRGQGETQYF.

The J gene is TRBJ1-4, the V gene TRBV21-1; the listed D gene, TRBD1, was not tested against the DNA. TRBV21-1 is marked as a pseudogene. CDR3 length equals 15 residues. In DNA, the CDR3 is TGTGCCAGCAGCAAAAACACAGGAGAAAATGAAAAACTGTTTTTT. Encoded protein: CASSKNTGENEKLFF.

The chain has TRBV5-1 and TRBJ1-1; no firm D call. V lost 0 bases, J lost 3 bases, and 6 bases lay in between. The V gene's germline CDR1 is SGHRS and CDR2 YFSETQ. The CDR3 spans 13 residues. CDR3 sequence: CASSLADHTEAFF. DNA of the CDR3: TGCGCCAGCAGCTTGGCAGATCACACTGAAGCTTTCTTT.

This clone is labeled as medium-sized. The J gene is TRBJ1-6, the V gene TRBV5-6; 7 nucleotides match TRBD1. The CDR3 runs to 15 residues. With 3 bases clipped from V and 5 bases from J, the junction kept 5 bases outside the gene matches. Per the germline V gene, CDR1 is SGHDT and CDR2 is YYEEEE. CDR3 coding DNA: TGTGCCAGCAGCTCCCTCGACAGGGATAATTCACCCCTCCACTTT. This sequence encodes CASSSLDRDNSPLHF.

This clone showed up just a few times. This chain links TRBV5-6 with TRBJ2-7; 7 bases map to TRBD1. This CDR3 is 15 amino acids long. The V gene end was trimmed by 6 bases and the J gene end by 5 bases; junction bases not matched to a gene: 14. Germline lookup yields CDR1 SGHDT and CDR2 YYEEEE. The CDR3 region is CASNFLQGIVDEQYF. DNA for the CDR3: TGTGCCAGCAATTTTCTACAGGGGATAGTGGACGAGCAGTACTTC.

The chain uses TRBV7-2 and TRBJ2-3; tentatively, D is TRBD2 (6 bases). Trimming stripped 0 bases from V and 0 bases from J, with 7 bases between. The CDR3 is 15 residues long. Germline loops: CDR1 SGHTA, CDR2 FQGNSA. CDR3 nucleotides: TGTGCCAGCAGCTTAGCTGGGGGGAGCACAGATACGCAGTATTTT. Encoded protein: CASSLAGGSTDTQYF.

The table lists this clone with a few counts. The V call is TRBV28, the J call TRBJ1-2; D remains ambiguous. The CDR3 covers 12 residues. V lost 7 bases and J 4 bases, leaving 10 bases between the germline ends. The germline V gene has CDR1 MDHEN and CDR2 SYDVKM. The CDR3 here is CASTSHVYGYTF. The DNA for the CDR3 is TGTGCCAGCACCTCACACGTCTATGGCTACACCTTC.

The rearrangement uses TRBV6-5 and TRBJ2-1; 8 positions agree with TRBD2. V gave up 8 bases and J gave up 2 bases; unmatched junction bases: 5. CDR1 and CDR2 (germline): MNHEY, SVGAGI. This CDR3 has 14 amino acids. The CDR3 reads CASRGGGTYNEQFF. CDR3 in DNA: TGTGCCAGCCGGGGGGGCGGGACCTACAATGAGCAGTTCTTC.

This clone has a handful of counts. The DNA of the CDR3 is TGTGCCAGCAGCTTACAGGGGGTGCGGAAACTGTTTTTT. Residues: CASSLQGVRKLFF. This sequence joins TRBV7-9 and TRBJ1-4; TRBD1 agrees at 7 bases. From germline, CDR1 is SEHNR and CDR2 FQNEAQ (reference sequence). There are 13 residues in the CDR3. V lost 2 bases, J lost 11 bases, and 5 bases stayed unmatched.

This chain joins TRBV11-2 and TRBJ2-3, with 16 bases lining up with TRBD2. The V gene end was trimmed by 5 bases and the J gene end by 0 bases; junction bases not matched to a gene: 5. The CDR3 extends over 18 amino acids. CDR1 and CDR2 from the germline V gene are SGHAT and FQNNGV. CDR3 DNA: TGTGCCAGCAGCCTGGGACTAGCGGGGGGGTTTAGCACAGATACGCAGTATTTT. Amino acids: CASSLGLAGGFSTDTQYF.

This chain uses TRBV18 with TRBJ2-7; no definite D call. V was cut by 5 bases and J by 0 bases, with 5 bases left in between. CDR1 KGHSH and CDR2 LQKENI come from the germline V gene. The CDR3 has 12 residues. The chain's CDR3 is CASSSSSYEQYF. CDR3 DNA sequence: TGTGCCAGCTCATCTAGCTCCTACGAGCAGTACTTC.

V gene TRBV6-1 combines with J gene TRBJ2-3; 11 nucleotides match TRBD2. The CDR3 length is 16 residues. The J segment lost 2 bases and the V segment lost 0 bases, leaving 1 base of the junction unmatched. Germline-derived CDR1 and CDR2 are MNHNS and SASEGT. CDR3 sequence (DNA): TGTGCCAGCAGTGAAGCTAGCGGGGGGGCCACAGATACGCAGTATTTT. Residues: CASSEASGGATDTQYF.

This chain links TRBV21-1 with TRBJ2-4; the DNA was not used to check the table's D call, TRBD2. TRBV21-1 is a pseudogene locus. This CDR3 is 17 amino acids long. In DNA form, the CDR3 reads TGTGCCAGCAGCAAAGAAAAACTAACCCTAGCCAAAAACATTCAGTACTTC. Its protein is CASSKEKLTLAKNIQYF.

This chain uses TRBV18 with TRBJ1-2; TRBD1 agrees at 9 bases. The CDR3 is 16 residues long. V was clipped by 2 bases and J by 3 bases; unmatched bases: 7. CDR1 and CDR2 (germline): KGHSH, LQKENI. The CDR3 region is CASSPEQGAAYYGYTF. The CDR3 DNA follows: TGTGCCAGCTCACCAGAACAGGGGGCGGCTTACTATGGCTACACCTTC. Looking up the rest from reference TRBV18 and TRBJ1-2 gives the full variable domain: NAGVMQNPRHLVRRRGQEARLRCSPMKGHSHVYWYRQLPEEGLKFMVYLQKENIIDESGMPKERFSAEFPKEGPSILRIQQVVRGDSAAYFCASSPEQGAAYYGYTFGSGTRLTVV.

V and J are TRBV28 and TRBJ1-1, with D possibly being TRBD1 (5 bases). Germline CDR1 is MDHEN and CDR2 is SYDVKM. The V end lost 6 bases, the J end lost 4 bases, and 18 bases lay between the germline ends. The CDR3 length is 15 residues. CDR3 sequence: CASSSRGGARTEAFF. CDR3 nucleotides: TGTGCCAGCAGCAGTAGGGGAGGGGCTCGCACTGAAGCTTTCTTT.

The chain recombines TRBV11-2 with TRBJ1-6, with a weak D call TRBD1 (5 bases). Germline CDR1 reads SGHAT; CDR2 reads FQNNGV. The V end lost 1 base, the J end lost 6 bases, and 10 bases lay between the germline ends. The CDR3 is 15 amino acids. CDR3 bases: TGTGCCAGCAGCTTAGTTCAGGGAGGTAATTCACCCCTCCACTTT. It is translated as CASSLVQGGNSPLHF.

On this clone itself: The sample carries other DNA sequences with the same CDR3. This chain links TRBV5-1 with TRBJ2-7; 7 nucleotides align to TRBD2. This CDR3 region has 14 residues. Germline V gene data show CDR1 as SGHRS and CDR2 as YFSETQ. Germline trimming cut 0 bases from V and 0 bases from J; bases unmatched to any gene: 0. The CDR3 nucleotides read TGCGCCAGCAGCTTGGGCGGGAGCTCCTACGAGCAGTACTTC. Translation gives CASSLGGSSYEQYF.

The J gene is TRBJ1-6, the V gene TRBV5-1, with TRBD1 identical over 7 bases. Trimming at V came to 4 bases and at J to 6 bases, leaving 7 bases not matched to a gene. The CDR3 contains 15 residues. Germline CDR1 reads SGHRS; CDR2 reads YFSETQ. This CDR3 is CASSPGDRTNSPLHF. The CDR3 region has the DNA TGCGCCAGCAGCCCGGGGGACAGAACTAATTCACCCCTCCACTTT.

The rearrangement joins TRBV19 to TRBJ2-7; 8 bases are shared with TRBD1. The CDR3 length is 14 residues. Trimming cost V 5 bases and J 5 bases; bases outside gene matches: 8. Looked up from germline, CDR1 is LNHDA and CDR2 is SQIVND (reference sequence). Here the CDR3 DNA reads TGTGCCAGTAGTGGAGGACAGGGCACCAACGAGCAGTACTTC. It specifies CASSGGQGTNEQYF.

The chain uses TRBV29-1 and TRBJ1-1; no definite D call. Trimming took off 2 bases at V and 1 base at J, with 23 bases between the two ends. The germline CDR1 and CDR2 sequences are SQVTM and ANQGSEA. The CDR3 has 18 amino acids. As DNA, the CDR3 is TGCAGCGTTGAACCTCTTTTGGTGCGGAACCCTTCGAACACTGAAGCTTTCTTT. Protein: CSVEPLLVRNPSNTEAFF. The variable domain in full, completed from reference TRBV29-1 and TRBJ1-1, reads SAVISQKPSRDICQRGTSLTIQCQVDSQVTMMFWYRQQPGQSLTLIATANQGSEATYESGFVIDKFPISRPNLTFSTLTVSNMSPEDSSIYLCSVEPLLVRNPSNTEAFFGQGTRLTVV.